These 22 T cell receptor beta chains were sequenced from one sample in a study of blood T cell repertoires in COVID-19. The protocol was immunoSEQ multiplex PCR, while the TCRdb copy is restricted to in-frame clones and leaves out a portion. The repertoire holds about 200,000 clones, with about 88% as singletons. The sequenced material came from peripheral blood. All receptors come from a woman aged 50 to 65 with COVID-19, enrolled during active disease.

The chain carries TRBV19 and TRBJ2-1; a weak D match, TRBD1 (5 bases). This CDR3 has 13 residues. CDR1 LNHDA and CDR2 SQIVND come from the germline V gene (reference sequence). Between the trimmed V and J ends, which lost 6 bases and 7 bases, there was a span of 13 bases. The CDR3 bases are TGTGCCAGTAGCCTGAAGGGGCAAAATGAGCAGTTCTTC. It translates to CASSLKGQNEQFF.

The V and J genes are TRBV4-1 and TRBJ1-4; D is uncertain. CDR1 is MGHRA, CDR2 YSYEKL, per germline. V was shortened by 8 bases and J by 3 bases, with 28 bases between the two germline ends. The CDR3 length is 19 residues. This CDR3 is CASRPYYSGIREANEKLFF. The CDR3 DNA follows: TGCGCCAGCCGACCCTATTATTCCGGGATTCGGGAAGCTAATGAAAAACTGTTTTTT.

The chain carries TRBV5-1 and TRBJ2-6; D is possibly TRBD1 (5 bases). Germline lookup yields CDR1 SGHRS and CDR2 YFSETQ. There are 14 residues in the CDR3. V dropped 4 bases and J dropped 4 bases, with 9 bases sitting between them. CDR3 nucleotide sequence: TGCGCCAGCAGCACAGGCACGGGGGCCAACGTCCTGACTTTC. As protein: CASSTGTGANVLTF.

The gene calls are TRBV19 and TRBJ1-1, with a possible D match to TRBD1 (5 bases). Germline CDR1 is LNHDA and CDR2 is SQIVND (reference sequence). The CDR3 length is 16 residues. V was pared by 5 bases and J by 0 bases, with 16 bases between. The CDR3 nucleotides are TGTGCCAGTAGTCCTCCCGACAGTCAGTTGAACACTGAAGCTTTCTTT. Protein sequence: CASSPPDSQLNTEAFF.

V is TRBV11-3 and J is TRBJ2-1; 12 positions agree with TRBD2. Trimming at V came to 4 bases and at J to 9 bases, leaving 10 bases not matched to a gene. Germline V gene lookup returns CDR1 SGHNT and CDR2 YENEEA. CDR3 size: 16 residues. As DNA, the CDR3 is TGTGCCAGCAGCTCCCTTCTAGCGGGGGGGCGGGGTGAGCAGTTCTTC. It specifies CASSSLLAGGRGEQFF.

The CDR3 loop is CASSPTGTTNTGELFF. The CDR3 DNA is TGTGCCAGCTCACCCACCGGGACTACCAACACCGGGGAGCTGTTTTTT. This chain uses TRBV18 with TRBJ2-2; 7 positions agree with TRBD2. V was clipped by 3 bases and J by 2 bases; unmatched bases: 6. CDR1 is KGHSH and CDR2 is LQKENI in the germline V gene. The CDR3 sequence is 16 residues long.

V usage is TRBV24-1 and J usage is TRBJ1-3; D gene ambiguous. Trimming left V 12 bases short and J 5 bases short, with 13 bases between. The germline V gene has CDR1 KGHDR and CDR2 SFDVKD. CDR3 size: 12 residues. The CDR3 spells CASRRSRNTIYF. CDR3 bases: TGTGCCTCCCGAAGGAGCAGAAACACCATATATTTT.

V and J are TRBV25-1 and TRBJ1-6; perhaps TRBD1 as D (6 bases). Deletions cut 5 bases from V and 8 bases from J, with 10 bases between. The germline gives CDR1 MGHDK, CDR2 SYGVNS. CDR3 length: 13 residues. CDR3 nucleotide sequence: TGTGCCAGCAGTAAACAGGGTTATTCACCCCTCCACTTT. Translated: CASSKQGYSPLHF.

This rearrangement joins TRBV5-6 to TRBJ2-1, with D possibly TRBD2 on 7 matching bases. Looked up from germline, CDR1 is SGHDT and CDR2 is YYEEEE. Trimming removed 4 bases at V and 5 bases at J, with 16 bases between. CDR3 size: 15 residues. CDR3 bases: TGTGCCAGCAGCCCTGCTGGGGGGGGCCACAATGAGCAGTTCTTC. This sequence encodes CASSPAGGGHNEQFF.

The chain recombines TRBV6-6 with TRBJ2-3; 7 bases are shared with TRBD2. The V segment lost 5 bases and the J segment 0 bases; nucleotides outside the gene matches: 11. The CDR3 covers 17 residues. Germline-derived CDR1 and CDR2 are MNHNY and SVGAGI (reference sequence). This CDR3 is CASSPGSGGGSTDTQYF. The CDR3, as DNA: TGTGCCAGCAGTCCGGGTTCGGGCGGGGGAAGCACAGATACGCAGTATTTT.

This chain uses TRBV30 with TRBJ2-3; D might be TRBD1 (6 bases). Trimming cost V 2 bases and J 5 bases, with 32 bases left between them. CDR3 length: 20 amino acids. Germline assignment: CDR1 GTSNPN and CDR2 SVGIG (reference sequence). The chain's CDR3 is CAWSPTPLLGKGDLIDTQYF. In DNA form, the CDR3 reads TGTGCCTGGAGTCCGACACCCCTCTTAGGAAAGGGGGATTTAATAGATACGCAGTATTTT.

This clone is a singleton in its sample. This chain joins TRBV4-1 and TRBJ1-1, with a possible D match to TRBD1 (5 bases). The CDR3 extends over 13 amino acids. Germline CDR1 and CDR2: MGHRA and YSYEKL. Trimming removed 0 bases from V and 7 bases from J, with 9 bases in between. This chain's CDR3 is CASSQEGQVEAFF. DNA of the CDR3: TGCGCCAGCAGCCAAGAGGGGCAGGTTGAAGCTTTCTTT.

The chain uses TRBV18 and TRBJ2-3; maybe TRBD1 (5 bases). CDR1 is KGHSH and CDR2 is LQKENI in the germline V gene. This CDR3 spans 13 amino acids. Between the trimmed V and J ends, which lost 6 bases and 6 bases, there was a span of 13 bases. CDR3 loop: CASSQTKGDTQYF. Written as DNA, the CDR3 is TGTGCCAGCTCCCAAACAAAGGGGGATACGCAGTATTTT.

The chain links TRBV19 to TRBJ1-1, with 11 positions matching TRBD1. Germline loops: CDR1 LNHDA, CDR2 SQIVND (reference sequence). CDR3 length: 14 amino acids. J was trimmed by 5 bases and V by 5 bases; bases with no gene match: 4. CDR3 region: CASSEDRGRTEAFF. The CDR3 bases are TGTGCCAGTAGTGAGGACAGGGGGCGAACTGAAGCTTTCTTT.

The chain joins TRBV6-2 or TRBV6-3 to TRBJ1-1; D gene uncertain. This CDR3 is built from 13 residues. In germline, CDR1 is MNHEY, CDR2 SVGEGT. V dropped 6 bases and J dropped 3 bases, with 11 bases sitting between them. CDR3 protein: CASSRGRDTEAFF. CDR3 DNA sequence: TGTGCCAGCAGCCGAGGGAGGGACACTGAAGCTTTCTTT.

This clone was recorded only once. The chain carries TRBV7-8 and TRBJ2-7, with TRBD1 as a possible D gene (5 bases). The V gene's germline CDR1 is SGHVS and CDR2 FQNEAQ. V dropped 2 bases and J dropped 9 bases, with 11 bases sitting between them. The CDR3 spans 12 residues. The CDR3 loop reads CASSLRQTGQYF. Written as DNA, the CDR3 is TGTGCCAGCAGCTTAAGACAGACGGGGCAGTACTTC.

This clone has a handful of counts. This same CDR3 is encoded by further DNA sequences in the sample. The V and J genes are TRBV27 and TRBJ1-6, with 8 bases lining up with TRBD1. Germline V lookup: CDR1 MNHEY, CDR2 SMNVEV (reference sequence). The CDR3 is 14 residues long. Trimming at V came to 5 bases and at J to 8 bases, leaving 5 bases not matched to a gene. CDR3 protein: CASSAGQVYSPLHF. CDR3 sequence (DNA): TGTGCCAGCAGTGCGGGACAGGTATATTCACCCCTCCACTTT.

The J gene is TRBJ1-5, the V gene TRBV24-1; weak D call: TRBD1 (6 bases). Trimming removed 9 bases at V and 4 bases at J, with 12 bases between. The length of the CDR3 is 13 residues. The germline gives CDR1 KGHDR, CDR2 SFDVKD. The CDR3 reads CATARQDNQPQHF. DNA for the CDR3: TGTGCCACCGCTAGACAGGATAATCAGCCCCAGCATTTT.

V and J are TRBV6-7 and TRBJ2-3; a weak D match, TRBD1 (5 bases). TRBV6-7 qualifies as an ORF whose function is uncertain. Deletions cut 11 bases from V and 2 bases from J, with 17 bases between. This CDR3 has 14 residues. In DNA form, the CDR3 reads TGTGCCGAGGTCGGTAGGGGATACACAGATACGCAGTATTTT. It specifies CAEVGRGYTDTQYF.

The V call is TRBV7-2, the J call TRBJ1-1; the D gene is possibly TRBD1 (5 bases). The germline V gene has CDR1 SGHTA and CDR2 FQGNSA. The CDR3 is made up of 15 amino acids. Trimming cost V 1 base and J 4 bases, with 13 bases left between them. DNA for the CDR3: TGTGCCAGCAGCTTAGGTCCGACAGTCGGCACTGAAGCTTTCTTT. Residues: CASSLGPTVGTEAFF.

The rearrangement uses TRBV3-1 (or the pseudogene TRBV3-2) and TRBJ2-2; 7 bases match TRBD1. Losses at the gene ends were 2 bases for V and 3 bases for J; bases not matched to a gene: 3. The CDR3 has 15 residues. Germline lookup yields CDR1 LGHDT and CDR2 YNNKEL (reference sequence). The CDR3 is CASSQRGPDTGELFF. The CDR3 coding sequence is TGTGCCAGCAGCCAAAGGGGGCCCGACACCGGGGAGCTGTTTTTT.

The chain is built from TRBV19 and TRBJ2-3, with a tentative D call TRBD1 (5 bases). CDR1 LNHDA and CDR2 SQIVND come from the germline V gene (reference sequence). Trimming pared 4 bases from V and 2 bases from J, leaving 13 bases between. The CDR3 covers 15 residues. The CDR3 nucleotides are TGTGCCAGTAGTAGCAACAGGTTCACCACAGATACGCAGTATTTT. The encoded protein is CASSSNRFTTDTQYF.